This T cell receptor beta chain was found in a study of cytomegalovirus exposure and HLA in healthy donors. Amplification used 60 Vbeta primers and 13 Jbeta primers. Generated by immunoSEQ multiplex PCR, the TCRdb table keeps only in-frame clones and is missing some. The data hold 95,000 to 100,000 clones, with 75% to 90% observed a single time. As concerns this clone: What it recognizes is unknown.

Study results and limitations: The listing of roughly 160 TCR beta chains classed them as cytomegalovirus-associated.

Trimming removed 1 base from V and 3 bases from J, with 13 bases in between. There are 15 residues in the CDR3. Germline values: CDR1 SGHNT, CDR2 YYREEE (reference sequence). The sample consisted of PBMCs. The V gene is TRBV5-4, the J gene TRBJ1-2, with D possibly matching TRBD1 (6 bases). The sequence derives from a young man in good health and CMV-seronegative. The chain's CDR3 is CASSLLQGRDYGYTF. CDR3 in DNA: TGTGCCAGCAGCTTGTTGCAGGGGCGAGACTATGGCTACACCTTC.